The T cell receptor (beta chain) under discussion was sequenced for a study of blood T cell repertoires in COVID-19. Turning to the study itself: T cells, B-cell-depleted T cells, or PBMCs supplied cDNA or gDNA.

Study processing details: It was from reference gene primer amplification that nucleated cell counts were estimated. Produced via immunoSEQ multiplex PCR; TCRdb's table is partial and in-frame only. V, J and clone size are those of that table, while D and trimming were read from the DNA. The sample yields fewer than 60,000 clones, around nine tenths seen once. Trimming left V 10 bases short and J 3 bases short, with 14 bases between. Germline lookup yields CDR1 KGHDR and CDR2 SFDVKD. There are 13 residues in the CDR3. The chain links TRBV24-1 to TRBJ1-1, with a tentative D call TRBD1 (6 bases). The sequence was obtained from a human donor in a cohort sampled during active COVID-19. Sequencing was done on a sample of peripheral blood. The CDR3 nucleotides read TGTGCCACAAGGGGGGGGGCTGACACTGAAGCTTTCTTT. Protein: CATRGGADTEAFF.